The clone carrying this TCR beta chain was recorded at least ten times. Its antigen remains unidentified. Regions amplified from RNA transcripts were the TCR beta CDR3 regions. The HTBI primer set served for first-round RT-PCR of the TCR CDR3. MiXCR, applied by TCRdb to the multiplex PCR reads, yields one record per CDR3 protein. The table lists under 550,000 distinct CDR3 sequences, 12% to 15% of them singletons. It was considered stable Graves' hyperthyroidism when ophthalmopathy did not progress within 18 months. For the diagnoses, clinical symptoms, serum thyroxine and TRAb, thyroid ultrasound and orbital computed tomography were used. This CDR3 comprises 15 residues. Germline CDR1 MDHEN, CDR2 SYDVKM. Trimming stripped 6 bases from V and 6 bases from J, with 18 bases between. The sample belongs to a study of T cells in Graves' hyperthyroidism and ophthalmopathy. Study results and caveats: Median prediction lead before ophthalmopathy onset was six to eight months with the model.

The chain has TRBV28 and TRBJ1-5; TRBD1 is a possible D gene (6 bases). The TCR sequence derives from a woman aged 18-29 years with Graves' hyperthyroidism. Source material: blood. CDR3 nucleotides: TGTGCCAGCAGGATATCTCTAGGGGGGGGTCAGCCCCAGCATTTT. Translation: CASRISLGGGQPQHF. Using reference TRBV28 and TRBJ1-5 for the parts outside the CDR3, the full variable domain is DVKVTQSSRYLVKRTGEKVFLECVQDMDHENMFWYRQDPGLGLRLIYFSYDVKMKEKGDIPEGYSVSREKKERFSLILESASTNQTSMYLCASRISLGGGQPQHFGDGTRLSIL.